Following are 14 T cell receptor beta chains from one sample sequenced in a study of blood T cell repertoires in COVID-19. Assay used: immunoSEQ multiplex PCR; TCRdb lists only in-frame clones, some missing. The sample carries 200,000 to 250,000 clones, 75% to 90% recorded once. The sample was peripheral blood. The source of these receptors is a man aged 55 to 70 who had recovered from COVID-19.

This chain joins TRBV3-1 (or the pseudogene TRBV3-2) and TRBJ1-1, with 11 bases aligning to TRBD1. V trimming: 5 bases; J trimming: 4 bases; junction bases outside the gene matches: 6. CDR3 length: 15 amino acids. Germline V gives CDR1 LGHDT, CDR2 YNNKEL (reference sequence). This CDR3 reads CASSYRDRGSTEAFF. Here the CDR3 DNA reads TGTGCCAGCAGCTACCGGGACAGGGGGAGCACTGAAGCTTTCTTT.

The rearrangement uses TRBV7-9 and TRBJ2-7, with D maybe TRBD1 (6 bases). The CDR3 consists of 15 residues. Germline V gene data show CDR1 as SEHNR and CDR2 as FQNEAQ (reference sequence). Deletions cut 5 bases from V and 0 bases from J, with 14 bases between. The CDR3 DNA reads TGTGCCAGCAGCCCCGGTGCAGGGGCCTCCTACGAGCAGTACTTC. Encoded protein: CASSPGAGASYEQYF.

The chain couples TRBV9 to TRBJ2-5; 8 bases fit TRBD2. V lost 2 bases and J lost 5; bases outside the gene matches: 5. The CDR3 is 14 residues long. Per the germline V gene, CDR1 is SGDLS and CDR2 is YYNGEE. Written as DNA, the CDR3 is TGTGCCAGCAGCGTCTCGGGAGGGCGGGAGACCCAGTACTTC. Amino acids: CASSVSGGRETQYF.

The gene calls are TRBV7-2 and TRBJ2-7; 11 bases align to TRBD2. The V gene's germline CDR1 is SGHTA and CDR2 FQGNSA. V dropped 5 bases and J dropped 3; count of bases not matched to a gene: 9. The length of the CDR3 is 16 residues. The CDR3 loop is CASSRAQGLADYEQYF. Here the CDR3 DNA reads TGTGCCAGCAGCCGCGCCCAGGGACTAGCGGACTACGAGCAGTACTTC.

The rearrangement uses TRBV4-3 and TRBJ2-3; TRBD1 is a possible D gene (6 bases). Germline V gene data show CDR1 as LGHNA and CDR2 as YSLEER. CDR3 length: 15 amino acids. Trimming pared 2 bases from V and 0 bases from J, leaving 9 bases between. The CDR3 nucleotides read TGCGCCAGCAGCCAAACAGGGAGCAGCACAGATACGCAGTATTTT. This encodes CASSQTGSSTDTQYF.

Points on this clone: The sample contains more than one DNA sequence encoding this CDR3. The chain uses TRBV3-1 (or the pseudogene TRBV3-2) and TRBJ1-5, with 7 bases lining up with TRBD1. After removal of 1 base from V and 7 bases from J, the junction contained 4 bases not matched to a gene. The CDR3 extends over 14 amino acids. Looked up from germline, CDR1 is LGHDT and CDR2 is YNNKEL (reference sequence). CDR3 in amino acids: CASSQAGGGQPQHF. CDR3 DNA sequence: TGTGCCAGCAGCCAAGCAGGGGGAGGACAGCCCCAGCATTTT.

The chain has TRBV30 and TRBJ2-3; no firm D call. The CDR3 covers 12 residues. CDR1 GTSNPN and CDR2 SVGIG come from the germline V gene (reference sequence). Trimming stripped 4 bases from V and 4 bases from J, with 9 bases between. CDR3 DNA: TGTGCCTGGATCTGGCTAGCAGATACGCAGTATTTT. This translates into CAWIWLADTQYF.

The rearrangement joins TRBV28 to TRBJ1-3, with D possibly matching TRBD1 (5 bases). With 5 bases removed from V and 0 bases from J, the gap between germline ends came to 17 bases. The CDR3 extends over 17 amino acids. Germline V CDR1 and CDR2: MDHEN, SYDVKM. CDR3 nucleotide sequence: TGTGCCAGCAGTCAAGGCGGACATCATCTCTCTGGAAACACCATATATTTT. It yields the protein CASSQGGHHLSGNTIYF.

This rearrangement joins TRBV27 to TRBJ1-5; a weak D match, TRBD1 (5 bases). Trimming stripped 9 bases from V and 1 base from J, with 10 bases between. This CDR3 comprises 13 residues. Germline loops: CDR1 MNHEY, CDR2 SMNVEV (reference sequence). This CDR3 is CASAPGSNQPQHF. In nucleotides, the CDR3 is TGTGCCAGTGCCCCAGGGAGCAATCAGCCCCAGCATTTT.

V and J are TRBV11-2 and TRBJ2-3, with 10 bases fitting TRBD2. Trimming at V came to 5 bases and at J to 0 bases, leaving 5 bases not matched to a gene. Germline CDR1 SGHAT, CDR2 FQNNGV. This CDR3 region has 16 residues. DNA for the CDR3: TGTGCCAGCAGCACGCTAGCGGGAGCTAGCACAGATACGCAGTATTTT. Translation gives CASSTLAGASTDTQYF.

The chain has TRBV9 and TRBJ2-3; 9 bases match TRBD1. Germline CDR1 and CDR2: SGDLS and YYNGEE. The CDR3 contains 15 residues. V dropped 7 bases and J dropped 3; count of bases not matched to a gene: 9. The CDR3: CASARQGELTDTQYF. CDR3 in DNA: TGTGCCAGCGCCAGACAGGGGGAGTTGACAGATACGCAGTATTTT. The whole variable domain, filled in from reference TRBV9 and TRBJ2-3, reads DSGVTQTPKHLITATGQRVTLRCSPRSGDLSVYWYQQSLDQGLQFLIQYYNGEERAKGNILERFSAQQFPDLHSELNLSSLELGDSALYFCASARQGELTDTQYFGPGTRLTVL.

To note about this clone: The sample holds other DNA sequences that translate to the same CDR3. The chain joins TRBV27 to TRBJ1-1; D call uncertain. The CDR3 length is 13 residues. Looked up from germline, CDR1 is MNHEY and CDR2 is SMNVEV (reference sequence). Trimming removed 3 bases at V and 1 base at J, with 6 bases between. The chain's CDR3 is CASSFRGNTEAFF. For the CDR3, the DNA is TGTGCCAGCAGTTTTCGGGGGAACACTGAAGCTTTCTTT.

This chain connects TRBV10-3 to TRBJ1-2, with D perhaps TRBD1 (6 bases). Germline assignment: CDR1 ENHRY and CDR2 SYGVKD. CDR3 length: 14 amino acids. Trimming pared 6 bases from V and 2 bases from J, leaving 13 bases between. DNA of the CDR3: TGTGCCATCAGGGTGGACAGCACCAACTATGGCTACACCTTC. As protein: CAIRVDSTNYGYTF.

The chain carries TRBV6-5 and TRBJ2-2; perhaps TRBD1 as D (6 bases). Germline CDR1 reads MNHEY; CDR2 reads SVGAGI. This CDR3 is built from 15 residues. The V end was cut by 10 bases, the J end by 0 bases, with 15 bases between. CDR3: CATKAGTTNTGELFF. The CDR3 nucleotides read TGTGCCACTAAGGCCGGGACAACGAACACCGGGGAGCTGTTTTTT.